The 13 T cell receptor beta chains below were found in one sample sequenced in a study of cytomegalovirus exposure and HLA in healthy donors. PCR employed 60 Vbeta and 13 Jbeta primers. Measured with immunoSEQ multiplex PCR; TCRdb has only the in-frame clones, and not every one. Counted here are about 180,000 clones, just under 80% occurring once; the ten biggest clones make up approximately 2.1%. The specimen sequenced was PBMCs. These TCRs come from a woman aged 30 to 39 in good health and CMV-seronegative.

CDR3 DNA: TGCGCCAGCAGCTTGGATCTATACGAGCAGTACTTC. Its translation: CASSLDLYEQYF. V is TRBV5-1 and J is TRBJ2-7; D not certain. With 0 bases removed from V and 4 bases from J, the gap between germline ends came to 5 bases. Germline loops: CDR1 SGHRS, CDR2 YFSETQ. The CDR3 has 12 amino acids.

This clone has just one count. The rearrangement joins TRBV4-2 to TRBJ2-7, with D possibly matching TRBD2 (7 bases). Per the germline V gene, CDR1 is LGHNA and CDR2 is YNFKEQ. The CDR3 is 15 amino acids. V lost 1 base and J lost 3, with 13 bases in between. Written as DNA, the CDR3 is TGTGCCAGCAGCCAAGTTCGGGGGGCATTCTACGAGCAGTACTTC. It is translated as CASSQVRGAFYEQYF.

The rearrangement joins TRBV7-2 to TRBJ2-5, with D maybe TRBD1 (6 bases). Germline V gene sequence: CDR1 SGHTA, CDR2 FQGNSA. This CDR3 has 15 amino acids. Trimming shortened V by 5 bases and J by 2 bases, and 15 bases separated the two germline ends. The CDR3 DNA is TGTGCCAGCAGCCGGGCAGGGGCGTTTCAAGAGACCCAGTACTTC. Amino acid sequence: CASSRAGAFQETQYF.

This rearrangement joins TRBV7-2 to TRBJ2-7; TRBD2 agrees at 7 bases. Losses at the gene ends were 0 bases for V and 3 bases for J; bases not matched to a gene: 5. The CDR3 has 15 residues. Germline V gene sequence: CDR1 SGHTA, CDR2 FQGNSA. CDR3 sequence (DNA): TGTGCCAGCAGCTTAGCGCGCGGGGGAAACTACGAGCAGTACTTC. Amino acid sequence: CASSLARGGNYEQYF.

The V call is TRBV13, the J call TRBJ2-1, with D possibly matching TRBD2 (6 bases). From germline, CDR1 is PRHDT and CDR2 FYEKMQ (reference sequence). The length of the CDR3 is 15 residues. V was clipped by 5 bases and J by 4 bases, with 15 bases between them. DNA of the CDR3: TGTGCCAGCAGCCCCCCCCTCCTAGCGTACAATGAGCAGTTCTTC. It translates to CASSPPLLAYNEQFF.

The chain recombines TRBV12-5 with TRBJ1-1, with a tentative D call TRBD1 (6 bases). This CDR3 region has 14 residues. Trimming shortened V by 0 bases and J by 11 bases, and 16 bases separated the two germline ends. Germline-derived CDR1 and CDR2 are LGHNT and FRNRAP. In DNA form, the CDR3 reads TGTGCTAGTGGTTTGGTCCCCCCCCAGGGGCGGGCTTTCTTT. It specifies CASGLVPPQGRAFF. Combining the CDR3 with reference TRBV12-5 and TRBJ1-1 gives the whole variable domain DARVTQTPRHKVTEMGQEVTMRCQPILGHNTVFWYRQTMMQGLELLAYFRNRAPLDDSGMPKDRFSAEMPDATLATLKIQPSEPRDSAVYFCASGLVPPQGRAFFGQGTRLTVV.

This rearrangement joins TRBV29-1 to TRBJ2-3; D is undetermined. CDR1 is SQVTM and CDR2 is ANQGSEA in the germline V gene. Trimming took 7 bases from V and 4 from J, leaving 9 bases between them. The CDR3 is made up of 11 amino acids. The CDR3 loop reads CSALLPDTQYF. The CDR3, as DNA: TGCAGCGCCTTACTCCCAGATACGCAGTATTTT.

This clone was observed once. The chain couples TRBV6-1 to TRBJ2-3; D perhaps matches TRBD1 (5 bases). The CDR3 has 15 amino acids. V dropped 7 bases and J dropped 4 bases, with 18 bases sitting between them. Germline V gene lookup returns CDR1 MNHNS and CDR2 SASEGT. Here the CDR3 DNA reads TGTGCCAGCACCAGGGTCCAGGGCACGCCAGATACGCAGTATTTT. Amino acids: CASTRVQGTPDTQYF.

The rearrangement links TRBV7-9 to TRBJ1-4; possible D gene TRBD1, 5 bases. The CDR3 length is 15 residues. Trimming left V 5 bases short and J 8 bases short, with 18 bases between. Germline V CDR1 and CDR2: SEHNR, FQNEAQ (reference sequence). The CDR3 is CASSHDGRRGEKLFF. CDR3 bases: TGTGCCAGCAGCCATGACGGGAGGCGGGGGGAAAAACTGTTTTTT.

The V call is TRBV7-6, the J call TRBJ2-3; 12 positions match TRBD2. CDR1 is SGHVS and CDR2 is FNYEAQ in the germline V gene. Losses at the gene ends were 0 bases for V and 5 bases for J; bases not matched to a gene: 3. The CDR3 totals 16 residues. The CDR3 here is CASSLALAGGRDTQYF. CDR3 DNA: TGTGCCAGCAGCTTAGCCCTAGCGGGGGGGAGAGATACGCAGTATTTT. Looking up the rest from reference TRBV7-6 and TRBJ2-3 gives the full variable domain: GAGVSQSPRYKVTKRGQDVALRCDPISGHVSLYWYRQALGQGPEFLTYFNYEAQQDKSGLPNDRFSAERPEGSISTLTIQRTEQRDSAMYRCASSLALAGGRDTQYFGPGTRLTVL.

CDR3 nucleotides: TGCAGCGTTGAAGATGGGCCTGGGACAGGGGATGAAAAACTGTTTTTT. This translates into CSVEDGPGTGDEKLFF. The rearrangement links TRBV29-1 to TRBJ1-4; 10 bases align to TRBD1. Germline V gives CDR1 SQVTM, CDR2 ANQGSEA. The junction had 7 bases not matched to a gene; V was cut back by 0 bases and J by 6 bases. The CDR3 has 16 residues.

In regard to this clone: Additional DNA sequences in this sample encode the identical CDR3. The chain joins TRBV7-9 to TRBJ2-7; D possibly corresponds to TRBD1 (6 bases). Germline loops: CDR1 SEHNR, CDR2 FQNEAQ (reference sequence). The length of the CDR3 is 13 residues. The ends were cut back, 4 bases at V and 2 bases at J, with 9 bases in the middle. This chain's CDR3 is CASSSGQTYEQYF. Written as DNA, the CDR3 is TGTGCCAGCAGCTCCGGACAGACCTACGAGCAGTACTTC.

This clone was counted ten times or more. The chain links TRBV4-2 to TRBJ2-1; 7 bases agree with TRBD2. The CDR3 is made up of 14 amino acids. Germline V gene data show CDR1 as LGHNA and CDR2 as YNFKEQ. Unmatched junction bases numbered 4, after V lost 3 bases and J lost 5 bases. The CDR3 DNA reads TGTGCCAGCAGCCATGGACTAGAAAACAATGAGCAGTTCTTC. Its protein product is CASSHGLENNEQFF.